This paragraph covers one T cell receptor (beta chain) sequence. The sample comes from a study of T-cell reconstitution after alpha-beta-depleted transplantation in children. The trim removed 4 bases at V and 0 bases at J, leaving 5 bases unmatched. This CDR3 has 15 residues. Germline values: CDR1 KGHDR, CDR2 SFDVKD. Library preparation (for TCRbeta) was performed with unique molecular identifiers. TCRdb passed the PCR reads through MiXCR, listing each CDR3 protein once. The sample shows over 300,000 distinct CDR3 sequences, around 10% of them seen only once. The sequence derives from a human donor who donated a stem cell graft to a child with acute lymphoblastic leukemia. The chain joins TRBV24-1 to TRBJ2-7; TRBD1 agrees at 7 bases. This material consisted of PBMCs from the stem cell graft donor, taken from the stem cell graft. The CDR3 sequence: CATSDPGQSSYEQYF. The DNA for the CDR3 is TGTGCCACCAGTGACCCGGGACAGAGCTCCTACGAGCAGTACTTC.